The source of this T cell receptor beta chain is a study of cytomegalovirus exposure and HLA in healthy donors. Points from the study as a whole: Reported performance of the classifier showed diagnosis of cytomegalovirus status with high specificity and sensitivity. In the 120 validation repertoires, a later analysis found that first-cohort TCR clusters tended to co-occur.

This table comes from immunoSEQ multiplex PCR, and its TCRdb copy is limited to in-frame clones, with some not included. The sample records some 230,000 clones, about 93% being singletons. This clone was detected a few times. Its cognate antigen is unknown. Material for sequencing was PBMCs. The TCR comes from a young woman in good health and CMV-seronegative.

The CDR3 DNA is TGTGCCAGCAGCCAAAGGGGACTAGCGGAAGAGACCCAGTACTTC. This codes for CASSQRGLAEETQYF. V usage is TRBV11-3 and J usage is TRBJ2-5, with 11 bases matching TRBD2. V shed 5 bases, J shed 3 bases, and the junction held 5 bases outside the gene matches. The germline V gene has CDR1 SGHNT and CDR2 YENEEA. The CDR3 covers 15 residues.